This T cell receptor beta chain is drawn from a study of breast tumors, draining lymph nodes, adjacent tissues. TCRdb re-derived calls from the multiplex PCR reads in MiXCR, one entry per CDR3 protein. Among about 270,000 distinct CDR3 sequences listed, 30% to 35% were seen once. Axillary draining lymph nodes of breast cancer patients supplied the node samples. Trimming removed 0 bases at V and 7 bases at J, with 10 bases between. The CDR3 covers 13 residues. The germline V gene encodes CDR1 MNHEY and CDR2 SVGAGI. This clonotype has ten or more counts. The chain recombines TRBV6-5 with TRBJ2-7; a possible D gene is TRBD2 (5 bases). This sequence was found in a female donor with breast cancer. Some clones in this sample may be carry-over from other donors' samples. What was sequenced was axillary lymph node tissue. In DNA, the CDR3 is TGTGCCAGCAGTTACTCCAGCGGTCGGGAGCAGTACTTC. This sequence encodes CASSYSSGREQYF.